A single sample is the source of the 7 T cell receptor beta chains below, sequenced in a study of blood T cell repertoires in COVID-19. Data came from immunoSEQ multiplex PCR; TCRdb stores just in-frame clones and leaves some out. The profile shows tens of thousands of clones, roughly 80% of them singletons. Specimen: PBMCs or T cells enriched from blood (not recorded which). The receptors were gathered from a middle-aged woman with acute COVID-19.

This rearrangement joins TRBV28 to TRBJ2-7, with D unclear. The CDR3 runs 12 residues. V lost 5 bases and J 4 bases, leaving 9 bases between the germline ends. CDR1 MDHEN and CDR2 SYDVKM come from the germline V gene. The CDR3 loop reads CASSRPRYEQYF. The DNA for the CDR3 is TGTGCCAGCAGTCGACCCAGGTACGAGCAGTACTTC.

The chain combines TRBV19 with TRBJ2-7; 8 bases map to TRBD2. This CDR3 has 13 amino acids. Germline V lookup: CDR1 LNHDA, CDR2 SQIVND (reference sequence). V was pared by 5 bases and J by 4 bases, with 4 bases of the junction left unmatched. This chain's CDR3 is CASSAGGLYEQYF. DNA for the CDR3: TGTGCCAGTAGTGCGGGAGGTCTATACGAGCAGTACTTC.

The CDR3: CASSLVGLAGGRQETQYF. CDR3 DNA: TGTGCCAGCAGCTTGGTGGGACTAGCGGGGGGAAGACAAGAGACCCAGTACTTC. This chain joins TRBV5-6 and TRBJ2-5, with TRBD2 matching over 15 bases. This CDR3 contains 18 residues. Per the germline V gene, CDR1 is SGHDT and CDR2 is YYEEEE. The V and J ends lost 0 bases and 2 bases, in that order; junction bases with no gene match: 5.

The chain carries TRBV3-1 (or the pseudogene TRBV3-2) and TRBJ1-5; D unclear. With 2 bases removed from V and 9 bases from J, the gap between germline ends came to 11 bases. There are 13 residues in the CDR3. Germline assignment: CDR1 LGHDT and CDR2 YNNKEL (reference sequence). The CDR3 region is CASSQNAEAPQHF. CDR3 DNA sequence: TGTGCCAGCAGCCAAAATGCGGAGGCGCCCCAGCATTTT.

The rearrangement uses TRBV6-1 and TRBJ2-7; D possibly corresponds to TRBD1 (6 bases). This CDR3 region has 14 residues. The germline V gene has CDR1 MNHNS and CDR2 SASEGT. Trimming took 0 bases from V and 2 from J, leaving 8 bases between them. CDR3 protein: CASSEADSTYEQYF. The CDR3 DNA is TGTGCCAGCAGTGAAGCGGACAGTACCTACGAGCAGTACTTC.

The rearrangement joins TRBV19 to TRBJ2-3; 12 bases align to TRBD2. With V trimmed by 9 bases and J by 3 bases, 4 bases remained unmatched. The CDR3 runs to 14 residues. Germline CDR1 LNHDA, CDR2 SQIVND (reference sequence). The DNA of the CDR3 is TGTGCCAGCAGACTAGCGGGAGAGACAGATACGCAGTATTTT. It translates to CASRLAGETDTQYF.

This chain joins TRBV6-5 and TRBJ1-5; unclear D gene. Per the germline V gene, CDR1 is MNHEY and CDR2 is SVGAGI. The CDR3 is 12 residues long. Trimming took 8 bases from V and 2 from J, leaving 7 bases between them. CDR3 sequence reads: CASRGGNQPQHF. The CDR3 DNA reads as TGTGCCAGCCGGGGAGGCAATCAGCCCCAGCATTTT.